One and the same sample provided the 10 T cell receptor beta chains below, sequenced in a study of T-cell reconstitution after alpha-beta-depleted transplantation in children. Preparing the TCRbeta library involved the use of unique molecular identifiers. TCRdb analysed the PCR reads with MiXCR anew, one entry per CDR3 protein. The sample has 530,000 or so distinct CDR3 sequences; 20% to 30% are singletons. Sample: PBMCs, taken before TCRalphabeta/CD19-depleted stem cell transplant. The origin of the receptors is a boy in the first two years of life with Wiskott-Aldrich syndrome, due to receive a stem cell transplant.

The chain employs TRBV10-3 and TRBJ2-7; TRBD2 matches 9 bases. The CDR3 consists of 17 residues. V shed 4 bases, J shed 6 bases, and the junction held 16 bases outside the gene matches. CDR1 ENHRY and CDR2 SYGVKD come from the germline V gene. In DNA form, the CDR3 reads TGTGCCATCAGTGGACTAGCGGCCACACGTAAGGGGGGCGAGCAGTACTTC. Translated, it gives CAISGLAATRKGGEQYF.

V usage is TRBV10-1 and J usage is TRBJ2-1; 7 bases match TRBD1. The CDR3 covers 14 residues. The germline gives CDR1 WNHNN, CDR2 SYGVQD (reference sequence). J lost 7 bases, V lost 4 bases, and 7 bases had no gene match. The CDR3 protein is CASSVGDRENEQFF. The CDR3 DNA sequence: TGCGCCAGCAGTGTCGGCGACAGGGAAAATGAGCAGTTCTTC.

V usage is TRBV12-3 or TRBV12-4 and J usage is TRBJ2-1; D is unresolved. V was pared by 5 bases and J by 10 bases, with 12 bases between. The CDR3 consists of 12 residues. The CDR3 nucleotides are TGTGCCAGCAGTCAATTGACACTGGAGCAGTTCTTC. Translated, it gives CASSQLTLEQFF.

This chain joins TRBV20-1 and TRBJ2-2; D is ambiguous. Germline CDR1 reads DFQATT; CDR2 reads SNEGSKA (reference sequence). This CDR3 contains 13 residues. Between the trimmed V and J ends, which lost 3 bases and 5 bases, there was a span of 10 bases. The CDR3 nucleotides read TGCAGTGCTAGCTCCGCCTTGACCGGGGAGCTGTTTTTT. Residues: CSASSALTGELFF.

A few counts support this clonotype. The chain has TRBV12-3 or TRBV12-4 and TRBJ2-1; TRBD2 matches 15 bases. The junction had 6 bases not matched to a gene; V was cut back by 6 bases and J by 9 bases. The CDR3 extends over 15 amino acids. Here the CDR3 reads CASRRTSGGAFEQFF. In DNA, the CDR3 is TGTGCCAGCAGACGGACTAGCGGGGGGGCTTTTGAGCAGTTCTTC.

The CDR3 DNA sequence: TGCAGTGCTGGGCCGGGAGTTAACTATGGCTACACCTTC. This sequence encodes CSAGPGVNYGYTF. This chain links TRBV20-1 with TRBJ1-2; no clear D. Germline V CDR1 and CDR2: DFQATT, SNEGSKA (reference sequence). V dropped 5 bases and J dropped 1 base, with 11 bases sitting between them. This CDR3 has 13 amino acids.

The chain has TRBV28 and TRBJ2-2; no firm D call. CDR1 MDHEN and CDR2 SYDVKM come from the germline V gene. Trimming removed 4 bases at V and 6 bases at J, with 12 bases between. The CDR3 loop spans 14 amino acids. The CDR3 sequence: CASSYQIGAGELFF. In DNA, the CDR3 is TGTGCCAGCAGTTACCAAATAGGTGCCGGGGAGCTGTTTTTT.

The chain is built from TRBV3-1 and TRBJ2-5; D remains unclear. Trimming removed 0 bases at V and 4 bases at J, with 18 bases between. CDR1 LGHDT and CDR2 YNNKEL come from the germline V gene (reference sequence). This CDR3 contains 17 residues. The CDR3 DNA reads as TGTGCCAGCAGCCAAGATTTCCAGCCGGATCACGTAGAGACCCAGTACTTC. It encodes CASSQDFQPDHVETQYF.

The table lists this clonotype with a few counts. V is TRBV10-3 and J is TRBJ1-1, with D hard to call. Germline V CDR1 and CDR2: ENHRY, SYGVKD. The CDR3 sequence is 14 residues long. Trimming left V 8 bases short and J 1 base short, with 14 bases between. CDR3 loop: CAIRGREGNTEAFF. The CDR3 DNA is TGTGCCATCCGCGGGAGGGAAGGGAACACTGAAGCTTTCTTT.

This clonotype was observed a handful of times. This sequence joins TRBV20-1 and TRBJ2-1; TRBD2 agrees at 12 bases. This CDR3 is 16 amino acids long. CDR1 is DFQATT, CDR2 SNEGSKA, per germline (reference sequence). The V segment lost 3 bases and the J segment 5 bases; nucleotides outside the gene matches: 8. CDR3 coding DNA: TGCAGTGCTAGGACTAGCGGGAGCCCCAAAAACAATGAGCAGTTCTTC. Translated, it gives CSARTSGSPKNNEQFF.